This section outlines one T cell receptor (beta chain) sequence together with its context. The antigen is not known. These data are taken from a study of T cell responses to AZD1222 COVID-19 vaccine. The ends were cut back, 10 bases at V and 0 bases at J, with 16 bases in the middle. The germline CDR1 and CDR2 sequences are LNHDA and SQIVND (reference sequence). There are 14 residues in the CDR3. Whole-study results and caveats: Repertoires were sampled only after the peak T cell response. Per reports, nearly half of all spike-specific TCRs target regions that are unmutated in variants. Spike-specific TCR breadth and depth went up after people got two AZD1222 doses. The sample set comprised mostly white British donors with more females, and clonal diversity was possibly underestimated.

The assay was immunoSEQ multiplex PCR, and TCRdb's table has in-frame clones only and misses some. The sample yields fewer than 100,000 clones, around 85% seen once. This chain links TRBV19 with TRBJ2-7; possible D gene TRBD1, 5 bases. This material consisted of peripheral blood, taken 28 days after the second AZD1222 dose. The sequence was obtained from an adult who received the AZD1222 COVID-19 vaccine. CDR3 nucleotides: TGTGCCACCGCGCCCAGTGACAGCTCCTACGAGCAGTACTTC. Its translation: CATAPSDSSYEQYF.